The entry below describes one T cell receptor (beta chain). This sequence may be a read error, since a much larger clone differs from it by one base. The conserved closing phenylalanine or tryptophan is absent in this CDR3, likely reflecting a read error. TCRdb called the multiplex PCR reads again in MiXCR, with one record for every CDR3 protein. This sample yields around 140,000 distinct CDR3 sequences, of which about 33% are seen a single time; about 2.5% belongs to the top ten. This record belongs to a study of breast tumors, draining lymph nodes, adjacent tissues. Axillary draining lymph nodes of breast cancer patients supplied the node samples. Germline V CDR1 and CDR2: SGHVS, FQNEAQ. This CDR3 has 14 amino acids.

This chain uses TRBV7-8 with TRBJ1-2, with D perhaps TRBD1 (5 bases). The sequenced sample consisted of axillary lymph node tissue. The TCR sequence derives from a female donor with breast cancer. Some clones in this sample may be carry-over from other donors' samples. The CDR3 region is CASSQVGGNYGYTL. The CDR3 nucleotides read TGCGCCAGCAGCCAAGTCGGGGGTAACTATGGCTACACCCTC.